The clone carrying this TCR beta chain was picked up a small number of times. Its matching antigen is unknown. Sorting produced populations that all topped 98% purity. The data derive from a study of beta chain features in type 1 diabetes. The wider study: All samples yielded around 98 million examined sorted cells. Study results and caveats: For Type 1 diabetes patients, all four CD4+ subsets carried TCRB CDR3s that were moderately but significantly shorter.

This CDR3 comprises 16 residues. Deletions cut 1 base from V and 5 bases from J, with 17 bases between. Germline V CDR1 and CDR2: SGHAT, FQNNGV. Every isolated RNA sample was fully reverse transcribed, so sequencing captured expressed TCRB transcripts. Several million reads were obtained on average from naive, central memory and regulatory T cell samples. Sequenced by immunoSEQ multiplex PCR; TCRdb stores in-frame clones only, minus some. Seen here are 310,000 or so clones, about a tenth observed once, and the top ten hold roughly 1%. Sample: central memory CD4+ T cells from blood. The chain joins TRBV11-2 to TRBJ1-2; no definite D call. This TCR came from a man aged 25 to 40 with type 1 diabetes. The CDR3, as DNA: TGTGCCAGCAGCTTAGGGTGGGCGGGAACGGCGTATGGCTACACCTTC. Translation gives CASSLGWAGTAYGYTF.